This TCR beta chain was captured in a study of T cells in localized non-small cell lung cancer. Study findings and constraints: Among the top 100 tumor clones, a median roughly 57 appeared in adjacent lung. The study found T cell clonality highest in uninvolved adjacent lung, above tumor. Investigators sequenced only a single tumor region, leaving heterogeneity possible.

As regards this clone: Its antigen remains unknown.

Produced via immunoSEQ multiplex PCR; TCRdb's table is partial and in-frame only. The data show roughly 39,000 clones, with 85% to 90% seen just once and approximately 3.6% held by the top ten. The length of the CDR3 is 14 residues. V shed 3 bases and J 10 bases; nucleotides not matched to a gene: 8. Germline V gives CDR1 SGHTA, CDR2 FQGNSA. This TCR was recovered from a man between 18 and 49 years old with stage I lung adenocarcinoma. Sequencing used peripheral blood, obtained before any cancer treatment. The V call is TRBV7-2, the J call TRBJ2-3; 9 bases line up with TRBD1. In nucleotides, the CDR3 is TGTGCCAGCAGCTTGGGACAGGGTTCTGTCTCGCAGTATTTT. Its translation is CASSLGQGSVSQYF.